This T cell receptor beta chain is from a study of cytomegalovirus exposure and HLA in healthy donors (dated by TCRdb to 2016 to 2017). At the level of the whole study: According to a later analysis, the 110 or so validation repertoires were produced on the same platform as the 600 to 850 repertoires of the first cohort. The aim of the study was to test whether cataloging public T cell receptors could identify signatures of past pathogen exposure. To predict cytomegalovirus infection status, the study brought together high-throughput TCR immunosequencing, statistical association of individual TCRs with disease status, and machine learning. In addition to the first cohort of several hundred subjects, a separate validation cohort of approximately 120 different subjects was used. The paper's findings and limits, for the study overall: Subsequent analysis determined that TCRs grouped into clusters in the first cohort also showed a tendency toward co-occurrence across the 130 or so validation repertoires, and approximately 93% of cluster scores exceeded 0. Most TCR sequences were observed very rarely across donors, whereas some public TCRs were present in many individuals. The authors suggested that the approach could potentially be generalized to other disease states and immunological phenotypes. The study listed 170 or so TCR beta chains as associated with cytomegalovirus. A few of the identified cytomegalovirus-associated TCR beta chains were confirmed in vitro to be specific for cytomegalovirus antigens. All 120 or so repertoires were used to score co-occurrence in the validation cohort in a later analysis, because that analysis had no HLA typing for the cohort. In both the original and validation cohorts, the classifier was reported to diagnose cytomegalovirus status with high specificity and sensitivity.

CDR1 and CDR2 (SGHNT, YYREEE) derive from the germline V gene (reference sequence). From the cysteine up to the phenylalanine, the CDR3 has a length of 14 residues. Only CDR3 DNA is held: 42 bases, read in frame from base 1. V drops 1 base and J drops 6 bases, leaving 13 bases in between. The donors belonged to the validation cohort of approximately 130 subjects, which was separate from the approximately 700-subject first cohort. The library was built by means of the immunoSEQ multiplex PCR assay. For the original study's pipeline: To diagnose cytomegalovirus status from the catalog of TCR beta chain sequences, a statistical classification framework was built. This is the immuneACCESS table as TCRdb keeps it, with only in-frame sequences that have V and J called. A part of the clones is gone; compared with another copy, unresolved V genes explain less than half, and the rest is unexplained. Clone size and V and J calls were adopted from that table, with D and trimming inferred from the DNA. This sample has 90,000 to 120,000 clones in its table, and more than 90% of those were observed once. The biggest ten clones account for roughly 0.67% of the sample.

With regard to this clone: It has no known antigen specificity. No base qualities exist here, and no much larger clone lies one base off it.

This TCR was sampled from a woman under 30 in good health and CMV-seronegative. The V gene is TRBV5-4 and the J gene is TRBJ1-1, and TRBD1 may be the D gene, going by 5 matching bases. Material for sequencing was PBMCs. The nucleotides are TGTGCCAGCAGCTTGCTTTGGCAGGGATCTGAAGCTTTCTTT. Its protein is CASSLLWQGSEAFF.